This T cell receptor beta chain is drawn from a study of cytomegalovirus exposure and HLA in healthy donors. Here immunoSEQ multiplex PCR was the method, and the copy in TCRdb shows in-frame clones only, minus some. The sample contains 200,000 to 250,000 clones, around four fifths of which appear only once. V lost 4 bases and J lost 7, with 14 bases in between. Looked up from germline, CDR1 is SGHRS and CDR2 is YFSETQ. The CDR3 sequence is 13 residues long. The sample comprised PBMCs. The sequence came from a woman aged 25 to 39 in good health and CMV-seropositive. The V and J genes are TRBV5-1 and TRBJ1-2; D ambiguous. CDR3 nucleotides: TGCGCCAGCAGCCCAGACGGAGGGATTGGCTACACCTTC. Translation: CASSPDGGIGYTF.